This T cell receptor (beta chain) was obtained from a study of T cell responses to AZD1222 COVID-19 vaccine. Whole-study results and caveats: After the peak T cell response, and only then, were repertoires sampled. Spike was spanned by vaccine-associated CD4 TCRs, which were dominant at 160-218 and 743-854.

Data came from immunoSEQ multiplex PCR; TCRdb stores just in-frame clones and leaves some out. Among over 75,000 clones listed, approximately 92% were seen once. Concerning this clone itself: Its antigen is not identified.

V was clipped by 2 bases and J by 5 bases, with 12 bases between them. Germline CDR1 reads SGHVS; CDR2 reads FQNEAQ. CDR3 length equals 14 residues. V gene TRBV7-8 combines with J gene TRBJ1-1, with D tentatively TRBD1 (5 bases). This sequence was found in an adult who received the AZD1222 COVID-19 vaccine. Sample: peripheral blood, taken 28 days after the second AZD1222 dose. The CDR3 coding sequence is TGTGCCAGCAGCTTAAACTTTGGGGCAACTGAAGCTTTCTTT. Protein product: CASSLNFGATEAFF.